One sample yielded the 27 T cell receptor beta chains listed below, sequenced in a study of cytomegalovirus exposure and HLA in healthy donors. With 60 Vbeta and 13 Jbeta primers, the PCR was carried out. TCRdb keeps only in-frame clones here, not all; method: immunoSEQ multiplex PCR. The table records approximately 37,000 clones, just under 75% of them present only once. Sequenced: PBMCs. These receptors originate from a man under 40 in good health and CMV-seronegative.

V usage is TRBV5-5 and J usage is TRBJ2-5, with 7 bases fitting TRBD1. Germline V gene data show CDR1 as SGHKS and CDR2 as YYEKEE (reference sequence). The CDR3 is 14 amino acids. Trimming took 4 bases from V and 6 from J; bases not matched to a gene: 9. This CDR3 is CASSPQTGVKTQYF. The CDR3 DNA reads as TGTGCCAGCAGCCCCCAAACAGGGGTAAAGACCCAGTACTTC. The variable domain in full, with the rest retrieved from reference TRBV5-5 and TRBJ2-5, is DAGVTQSPTHLIKTRGQQVTLRCSPISGHKSVSWYQQVLGQGPQFIFQYYEKEERGRGNFPDRFSARQFPNYSSELNVNALLLGDSALYLCASSPQTGVKTQYFGPGTRLLVL.

This chain joins TRBV29-1 and TRBJ2-7, with a weak D call TRBD2 (7 bases). Germline loops: CDR1 SQVTM, CDR2 ANQGSEA. The CDR3 length is 15 residues. Trimming stripped 6 bases from V and 3 bases from J, with 21 bases between. The CDR3 sequence is CSVPGRGAGNYEQYF. CDR3 DNA sequence: TGCAGCGTCCCCGGACGGGGGGCAGGGAACTACGAGCAGTACTTC.

This clone was counted a few times. The chain recombines TRBV7-9 with TRBJ2-3; D is possibly TRBD2 (6 bases). This CDR3 has 12 residues. Germline CDR1 is SEHNR and CDR2 is FQNEAQ (reference sequence). V lost 4 bases to trimming and J lost 8 bases, with 10 bases between them. The CDR3 region is CASSSQLATQYF. The CDR3 DNA reads as TGTGCCAGCAGCTCCCAACTAGCTACGCAGTATTTT.

This clone has just a few counts. This CDR3 reads CASSDSAATSTDTQYF. DNA for the CDR3: TGTGCCAGCAGTGACTCCGCGGCCACTAGCACAGATACGCAGTATTTT. The chain has TRBV6-4 and TRBJ2-3, with no clear D. Germline CDR1 reads MRHNA; CDR2 reads SNTAGT. The CDR3 contains 16 residues. Deletions cut 0 bases from V and 0 bases from J, with 10 bases between.

V is TRBV7-8 and J is TRBJ2-3; 7 bases fit TRBD2. The CDR3 is 16 residues long. V was pared by 1 base and J by 0 bases, with 4 bases of the junction left unmatched. Per the germline V gene, CDR1 is SGHVS and CDR2 is FQNEAQ. In DNA, the CDR3 is TGTGCCAGCAGCTTAGTCGGCGGGAGTAGCACAGATACGCAGTATTTT. Amino acids: CASSLVGGSSTDTQYF.

The chain carries TRBV30 and TRBJ2-1; 10 bases are a match to TRBD2. The CDR3 sequence is 14 residues long. The V gene end was trimmed by 4 bases and the J gene end by 6 bases; junction bases not matched to a gene: 6. Germline CDR1 reads GTSNPN; CDR2 reads SVGIG (reference sequence). The CDR3 DNA sequence: TGTGCCTGGATGCCTAGCGGGAGCCTCAATGAGCAGTTCTTC. It yields the protein CAWMPSGSLNEQFF. The complete variable domain, with remaining parts taken from reference TRBV30 and TRBJ2-1, reads SQTIHQWPATLVQPVGSPLSLECTVEGTSNPNLYWYRQAAGRGLQLLFYSVGIGQISSEVPQNLSASRPQDRQFILSSKKLLLSDSGFYLCAWMPSGSLNEQFFGPGTRLTVL.

The chain uses TRBV5-1 and TRBJ2-5; possibly TRBD1 for D (5 bases). V dropped 4 bases and J dropped 1 base, with 11 bases sitting between them. The germline V gene has CDR1 SGHRS and CDR2 YFSETQ. The CDR3 is 14 residues long. In nucleotides, the CDR3 is TGCGCCAGCAGCAGGTGGACAAGCCAAGAGACCCAGTACTTC. This codes for CASSRWTSQETQYF.

The J gene is TRBJ2-1, the V gene TRBV7-2; TRBD2 aligns across 8 bases. V lost 1 base and J lost 10; bases outside the gene matches: 3. Germline lookup yields CDR1 SGHTA and CDR2 FQGNSA. The CDR3 has 13 amino acids. CDR3: CASSLGGGREQFF. The CDR3 DNA is TGTGCCAGCAGCTTAGGTGGCGGGAGGGAGCAGTTCTTC.

The rearrangement links TRBV25-1 to TRBJ1-4; 10 bases align to TRBD1. Germline CDR1 reads MGHDK; CDR2 reads SYGVNS. The ends lost 3 bases at V and 8 bases at J; junction bases unmatched: 6. CDR3 size: 15 residues. The CDR3 DNA reads TGTGCCAGCAGTGACGGGACAGGGGTTAGGGAAAAACTGTTTTTT. It yields the protein CASSDGTGVREKLFF. The full variable domain, its missing parts supplied by reference TRBV25-1 and TRBJ1-4, is EADIYQTPRYLVIGTGKKITLECSQTMGHDKMYWYQQDPGMELHLIHYSYGVNSTEKGDLSSESTVSRIRTEHFPLTLESARPSHTSQYLCASSDGTGVREKLFFGSGTQLSVL.

The V gene is TRBV19, the J gene TRBJ1-4, with D possibly TRBD1 on 6 matching bases. This CDR3 contains 16 residues. Germline CDR1 reads LNHDA; CDR2 reads SQIVND (reference sequence). Deletions cut 2 bases from V and 1 base from J, with 11 bases between. This chain's CDR3 is CASSIWAGETNEKLFF. The CDR3 DNA reads as TGTGCCAGTAGTATATGGGCAGGGGAAACTAATGAAAAACTGTTTTTT.

The rearrangement uses TRBV28 and TRBJ2-7; TRBD2 aligns across 10 bases. Germline trimming cut 6 bases from V and 1 base from J; bases unmatched to any gene: 12. CDR3 length equals 17 residues. Germline CDR1 is MDHEN and CDR2 is SYDVKM. CDR3 DNA sequence: TGTGCCAGCAGCCCCAGGGGGGGACTAGCGAGGTCCTACGAGCAGTACTTC. This translates into CASSPRGGLARSYEQYF. The full variable domain, its missing parts supplied by reference TRBV28 and TRBJ2-7, is DVKVTQSSRYLVKRTGEKVFLECVQDMDHENMFWYRQDPGLGLRLIYFSYDVKMKEKGDIPEGYSVSREKKERFSLILESASTNQTSMYLCASSPRGGLARSYEQYFGPGTRLTVT.

This clone appeared a few times. The chain is built from TRBV2 and TRBJ2-2, with TRBD2 matching over 9 bases. The CDR3 runs to 15 residues. V lost 5 bases and J lost 1; bases outside the gene matches: 2. CDR1 and CDR2 from the germline V gene are SNHLY and FYNNEI. The CDR3 protein is CASSRLAENTGELFF. As DNA, the CDR3 is TGTGCCAGCAGTCGACTAGCGGAGAACACCGGGGAGCTGTTTTTT.

The V and J genes are TRBV10-2 and TRBJ2-5; 9 bases fit TRBD2. Looked up from germline, CDR1 is WSHSY and CDR2 is SAAADI. The CDR3 totals 15 residues. V shed 5 bases and J 1 base; nucleotides not matched to a gene: 5. The CDR3 nucleotides are TGCGCCAGCAGTATGGCGGGAGGGTTCCAAGAGACCCAGTACTTC. Residues: CASSMAGGFQETQYF.

This chain uses TRBV5-6 with TRBJ2-3, with 11 bases fitting TRBD2. The CDR3 is 16 residues long. The trim removed 0 bases at V and 4 bases at J, leaving 4 bases unmatched. Germline values: CDR1 SGHDT, CDR2 YYEEEE. In DNA form, the CDR3 reads TGTGCCAGCAGCTTGGCTAGCGGGGGGTTGGCAGATACGCAGTATTTT. It translates to CASSLASGGLADTQYF.

This rearrangement joins TRBV28 to TRBJ2-7; D call uncertain. CDR1 MDHEN and CDR2 SYDVKM come from the germline V gene. The length of the CDR3 is 14 residues. V was shortened by 7 bases and J by 2 bases, with 15 bases between the two germline ends. CDR3 loop: CASTPARLPYEQYF. Written as DNA, the CDR3 is TGTGCCAGCACCCCCGCCCGACTCCCCTACGAGCAGTACTTC.

V usage is TRBV7-8 and J usage is TRBJ2-1, with TRBD1 identical over 8 bases. Germline-derived CDR1 and CDR2 are SGHVS and FQNEAQ. With V trimmed by 5 bases and J by 2 bases, 2 bases remained unmatched. The CDR3 consists of 14 residues. CDR3 bases: TGTGCCAGCAGCGCGGGACAGGCCTACAATGAGCAGTTCTTC. Its translation: CASSAGQAYNEQFF.

The V and J genes are TRBV6-1 and TRBJ1-5; TRBD1 is a possible D gene (6 bases). Germline assignment: CDR1 MNHNS and CDR2 SASEGT. The CDR3 spans 16 residues. Trimming took 2 bases from V and 6 from J, leaving 17 bases between them. CDR3 DNA sequence: TGTGCCAGCAGTGAATCGTACGGGGGGCTGGTTCAGCCCCAGCATTTT. It is translated as CASSESYGGLVQPQHF.

J is TRBJ2-6 and V is TRBV19, with D possibly TRBD2 on 5 matching bases. The CDR3 is 15 amino acids. The germline gives CDR1 LNHDA, CDR2 SQIVND (reference sequence). V was cut by 10 bases and J by 2 bases, with 15 bases left in between. The CDR3 loop reads CATLSEGAGANVLTF. The CDR3 DNA sequence: TGTGCCACGCTTAGTGAGGGCGCTGGGGCCAACGTCCTGACTTTC.

V is TRBV7-8 and J is TRBJ2-4; D perhaps matches TRBD2 (6 bases). The CDR3 contains 14 residues. The V end was cut by 4 bases, the J end by 4 bases, with 11 bases between. Germline-derived CDR1 and CDR2 are SGHVS and FQNEAQ. In DNA form, the CDR3 reads TGTGCCAGCAGCTACCCTGCGGGGAAAAACATTCAGTACTTC. Translating it yields CASSYPAGKNIQYF.

The J gene is TRBJ2-7, the V gene TRBV19; TRBD1 matches at 11 bases. The CDR3 contains 15 residues. V lost 4 bases, J lost 2 bases, and 4 bases stayed unmatched. In germline, CDR1 is LNHDA, CDR2 SQIVND (reference sequence). The CDR3 sequence is CASSKGGQGAYEQYF. The DNA of the CDR3 is TGTGCCAGTAGTAAAGGGGGACAGGGGGCCTACGAGCAGTACTTC.

V is TRBV27 and J is TRBJ2-3; D is unresolved. Germline loops: CDR1 MNHEY, CDR2 SMNVEV (reference sequence). Trimming took off 0 bases at V and 0 bases at J, with 10 bases between the two ends. This CDR3 contains 16 residues. CDR3 sequence reads: CASSLSLQSSTDTQYF. CDR3 in DNA: TGTGCCAGCAGTTTATCGTTACAGTCTAGCACAGATACGCAGTATTTT.

The chain combines TRBV11-2 with TRBJ2-1; 7 bases map to TRBD1. This CDR3 is built from 14 residues. From germline, CDR1 is SGHAT and CDR2 FQNNGV. The junction had 5 bases not matched to a gene; V was cut back by 1 base and J by 8 bases. The CDR3 DNA reads as TGTGCCAGCAGCTTAGTACAGGGGATCGATGAGCAGTTCTTC. Amino acid sequence: CASSLVQGIDEQFF.

This sequence joins TRBV27 and TRBJ1-1; TRBD1 agrees at 7 bases. Germline CDR1 is MNHEY and CDR2 is SMNVEV (reference sequence). Trimming cost V 9 bases and J 0 bases; bases outside gene matches: 7. This CDR3 is built from 14 residues. The CDR3 is CASFAGGMNTEAFF. Here the CDR3 DNA reads TGTGCCAGTTTTGCAGGGGGGATGAACACTGAAGCTTTCTTT.

This chain uses TRBV5-1 with TRBJ2-2, with 11 bases aligning to TRBD2. The CDR3 has 17 residues. V dropped 0 bases and J dropped 1; count of bases not matched to a gene: 2. Germline CDR1 is SGHRS and CDR2 is YFSETQ. The CDR3 coding sequence is TGCGCCAGCAGCTTGGCCGGGACTAGCGGGAACACCGGGGAGCTGTTTTTT. Translated, it gives CASSLAGTSGNTGELFF.

This clone was found a few times. V usage is TRBV4-1 and J usage is TRBJ2-7, with a possible D match to TRBD1 (5 bases). Trimming took 0 bases from V and 0 from J, leaving 9 bases between them. The CDR3 consists of 15 residues. Looked up from germline, CDR1 is MGHRA and CDR2 is YSYEKL. The CDR3 sequence is CASSQDSQGSYEQYF. CDR3 in DNA: TGCGCCAGCAGCCAAGATAGCCAGGGCTCCTACGAGCAGTACTTC.

The chain combines TRBV7-6 with TRBJ2-2; TRBD1 matches at 8 bases. V trimming: 0 bases; J trimming: 3 bases; junction bases outside the gene matches: 9. Per the germline V gene, CDR1 is SGHVS and CDR2 is FNYEAQ. The CDR3 totals 18 residues. CDR3 residues: CASSLAKGQGVDTGELFF. CDR3 DNA: TGTGCCAGCAGCTTAGCGAAAGGACAGGGAGTCGACACCGGGGAGCTGTTTTTT. Variable domain in full (rest from reference TRBV7-6 and TRBJ2-2): GAGVSQSPRYKVTKRGQDVALRCDPISGHVSLYWYRQALGQGPEFLTYFNYEAQQDKSGLPNDRFSAERPEGSISTLTIQRTEQRDSAMYRCASSLAKGQGVDTGELFFGEGSRLTVL.

This chain connects TRBV4-1 to TRBJ2-1; 8 bases align to TRBD2. Germline V CDR1 and CDR2: MGHRA, YSYEKL. J gave up 4 bases and V 2 bases, and 13 bases lay outside the gene matches. The CDR3 totals 18 residues. In DNA form, the CDR3 reads TGCGCCAGCAGCCAACCGGCTGGAATACTAGCGGAGTACAATGAGCAGTTCTTC. Its translation is CASSQPAGILAEYNEQFF.